One sample yielded the 5 T cell receptor beta chains listed below, sequenced in a study of OX40 agonist ivuxolimab in advanced cancers. Produced via immunoSEQ multiplex PCR; TCRdb's table is partial and in-frame only. The sample shows some 11,000 clones, about 89% of them seen only once. The material was CD4+ or CD8+ T cells sorted from blood, obtained in a trial of the OX40 agonist ivuxolimab. Receptors were obtained from an adult with an advanced solid tumor such as melanoma, head and neck, liver or kidney cancer.

The CDR3 bases are TGTGCCAGCAGCTTAAGTCAGTACAGCAAAGAGACCCAGTACTTC. Encoded protein: CASSLSQYSKETQYF. The chain uses TRBV7-3 and TRBJ2-5; D gene unclear. This CDR3 has 15 amino acids. Germline CDR1 is SGHTA and CDR2 is FQGTGA. The germline V and J ends were trimmed by 1 base and 3 bases, with 12 bases remaining between them.

This chain joins TRBV5-8 and TRBJ2-3; D is ambiguous. The CDR3 is made up of 14 amino acids. Germline lookup yields CDR1 SGHTS and CDR2 YDEGEE. The V gene lost 2 bases and the J gene lost 0 bases, with 7 bases spanning the gap. The CDR3 sequence is CASSFGTSTDTQYF. The CDR3 nucleotides read TGTGCCAGCAGCTTTGGTACTAGCACAGATACGCAGTATTTT.

The chain employs TRBV4-1 and TRBJ2-7; D call uncertain. The CDR3 extends over 15 amino acids. The germline V gene encodes CDR1 MGHRA and CDR2 YSYEKL. The germline V and J ends were trimmed by 0 bases and 3 bases, with 12 bases remaining between them. The CDR3 DNA is TGCGCCAGCAGCCAAGATATCAGCGCCGGCTACGAGCAGTACTTC. This gives the protein CASSQDISAGYEQYF.

This chain links TRBV10-3 with TRBJ2-7, with no clear D. This CDR3 is built from 14 residues. Trimming shortened V by 0 bases and J by 2 bases, and 8 bases separated the two germline ends. CDR1 and CDR2 from the germline V gene are ENHRY and SYGVKD. The CDR3 here is CAISESHRTYEQYF. CDR3 DNA sequence: TGTGCCATCAGTGAGTCGCACAGAACCTACGAGCAGTACTTC.

The chain employs TRBV5-1 and TRBJ2-7; 9 bases are a match to TRBD1. The CDR3 spans 18 residues. With V trimmed by 2 bases and J by 1 base, 13 bases remained unmatched. The V gene's germline CDR1 is SGHRS and CDR2 YFSETQ. CDR3 residues: CASSFREAGQGRSYEQYF. The CDR3 DNA reads TGCGCCAGCAGCTTCAGAGAAGCAGGACAGGGGCGATCCTACGAGCAGTACTTC.